These T cell receptor beta chains were read from a single sample in a study of T-cell reconstitution after alpha-beta-depleted transplantation in children. Each CDR3 protein is one row after TCRdb ran MiXCR on the PCR reads. The table lists 60,000 to 70,000 distinct CDR3 sequences, 4.9% of them singletons. Sequences were derived from PBMCs, mostly from graft donor cells, sampled 180 days after TCRalphabeta/CD19-depleted stem cell transplant. All receptors come from a boy less than two years old who had a stem cell transplant for acute myeloid leukemia, so the T cells may come from the graft donor. CDR3s include the opening cysteine and the closing phenylalanine or tryptophan. The D gene is left open where the match is weak. Clone sizes are given selectively: once, few, many, or a class where the clone is expanded.

CDR3 protein: CASSVGNSGEQYF
CDR3 DNA: TGTGCCAGCAGCGTAGGGAACAGTGGCGAGCAGTACTTC
CDR3 length: 13
V gene: TRBV9
J gene: TRBJ2-7
clone size: many
D gene: NA

CDR3 protein: CASSVTGGKLAEAFF
CDR3 DNA: TGTGCCAGCAGTGTAACAGGGGGTAAGTTAGCTGAAGCTTTCTTT
CDR3 length: 15
V gene: TRBV12-3/TRBV12-4
J gene: TRBJ1-1
clone size: many
D gene: TRBD1

CDR3 protein: CASSLHYTGTGNSGANVLTF
CDR3 DNA: TGTGCCAGCAGTCTCCATTATACCGGGACAGGGAACTCTGGGGCCAACGTCCTGACTTTC
CDR3 length: 20
V gene: TRBV12-3/TRBV12-4
J gene: TRBJ2-6
clone size: many
D gene: TRBD1

CDR3 protein: CASSWTGGTEAFF
CDR3 DNA: TGTGCCAGCAGCTGGACAGGGGGGACTGAAGCTTTCTTT
CDR3 length: 13
V gene: TRBV7-8
J gene: TRBJ1-1
clone size: few
D gene: TRBD1

CDR3 protein: CASSGGQDFYGYTF
CDR3 DNA: TGTGCCAGCAGTGGAGGACAGGATTTCTATGGCTACACCTTC
CDR3 length: 14
V gene: TRBV2
J gene: TRBJ1-2
clone size: many
D gene: TRBD1

CDR3 protein: CASSSLAGGPADTQYF
CDR3 DNA: TGTGCCAGCAGCTCCCTAGCGGGGGGGCCCGCAGATACGCAGTATTTT
CDR3 length: 16
V gene: TRBV7-6
J gene: TRBJ2-3
clone size: many
D gene: TRBD2

CDR3 protein: CAIRQAGQIYEQYF
CDR3 DNA: TGTGCCATCAGGCAAGCTGGACAGATCTACGAGCAGTACTTC
CDR3 length: 14
V gene: TRBV10-3
J gene: TRBJ2-7
clone size: many
D gene: NA

CDR3 protein: CAITGGSGNTIYF
CDR3 DNA: TGTGCCATCACGGGGGGATCTGGAAACACCATATATTTT
CDR3 length: 13
V gene: TRBV10-3
J gene: TRBJ1-3
clone size: NA
D gene: NA

CDR3 protein: CASSWAGGELEQYF
CDR3 DNA: TGTGCCAGCAGTTGGGCCGGCGGGGAGCTCGAGCAGTACTTC
CDR3 length: 14
V gene: TRBV12-3/TRBV12-4
J gene: TRBJ2-7
clone size: many
D gene: NA

CDR3 protein: CASSYSTGQGAVRNSYNEQFF
CDR3 DNA: TGTGCCAGCAGTTACTCGACTGGGCAAGGGGCCGTCAGGAACTCCTACAATGAGCAGTTCTTC
CDR3 length: 21
V gene: TRBV6-2/TRBV6-3
J gene: TRBJ2-1
clone size: many
D gene: NA